This T cell receptor beta chain was retrieved from a study of T cell repertoires in cytomegalovirus infection. This clonotype was observed at least ten times. TCRdb processed the reads anew with MiXCR; each CDR3 protein has one entry. The profile shows some 440,000 distinct CDR3 sequences, roughly 30% of them singletons. There are 12 residues in the CDR3. Germline V gene lookup returns CDR1 DFQATT and CDR2 SNEGSKA (reference sequence). Trimming cost V 5 bases and J 6 bases; bases outside gene matches: 5. Material: PBMCs. The TCR was taken from a human donor in good health (CMV status not recorded). Some clones in this sample may be carry-over from other donors' samples. The chain recombines TRBV20-1 with TRBJ2-7, with 9 bases matching TRBD1. For the CDR3, the DNA is TGCAGTGCTGTGACAGGGGGATCCGAGCAGTACTTC. It translates to CSAVTGGSEQYF.